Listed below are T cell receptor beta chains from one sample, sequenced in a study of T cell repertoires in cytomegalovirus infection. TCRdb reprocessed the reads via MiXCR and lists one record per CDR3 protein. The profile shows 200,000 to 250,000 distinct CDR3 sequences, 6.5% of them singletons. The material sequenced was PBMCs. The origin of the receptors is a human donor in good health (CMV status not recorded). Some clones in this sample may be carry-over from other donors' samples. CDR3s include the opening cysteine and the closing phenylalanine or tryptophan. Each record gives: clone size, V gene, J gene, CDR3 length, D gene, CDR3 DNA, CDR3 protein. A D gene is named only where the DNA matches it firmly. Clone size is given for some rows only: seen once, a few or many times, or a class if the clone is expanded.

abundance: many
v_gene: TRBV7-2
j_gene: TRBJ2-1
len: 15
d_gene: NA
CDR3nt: TGTGCCAGCAGCTTAGCCGGGGGACCCTACAATGAGCAGTTCTTC
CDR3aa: CASSLAGGPYNEQFF

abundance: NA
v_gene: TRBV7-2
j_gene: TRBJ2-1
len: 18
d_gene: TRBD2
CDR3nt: TGTGCCAGCAGCTCTTGGCGGACTAGCGGGGGGTACTGGGATGAGCAGTTCTTC
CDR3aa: CASSSWRTSGGYWDEQFF

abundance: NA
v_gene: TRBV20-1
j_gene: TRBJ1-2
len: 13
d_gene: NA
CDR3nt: TGCAGTGCTGGCCAGGGGTCTGCCTATGGCTACACCTTC
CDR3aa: CSAGQGSAYGYTF

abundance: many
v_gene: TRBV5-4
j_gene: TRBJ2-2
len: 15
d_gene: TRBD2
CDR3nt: TGTGCCAGCAGCTCCGTAGCGGGGGGGCCCGGGGAGCTGTTTTTT
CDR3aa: CASSSVAGGPGELFF

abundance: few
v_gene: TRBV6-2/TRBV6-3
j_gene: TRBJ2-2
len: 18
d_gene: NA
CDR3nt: TGTGCCAGCAGTTACCGGATAGAGGAGCGAGGGAACACCGGGGAGCTGTTTTTT
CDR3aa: CASSYRIEERGNTGELFF

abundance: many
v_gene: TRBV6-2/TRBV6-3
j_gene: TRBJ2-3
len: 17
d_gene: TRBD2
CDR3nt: TGTGCCAGCAGGGCGTGGGGACTAGCGGCATCTCGAGATACGCAGTATTTT
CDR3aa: CASRAWGLAASRDTQYF

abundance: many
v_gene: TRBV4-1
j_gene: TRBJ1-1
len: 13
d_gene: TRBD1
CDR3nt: TGCGCCAGCAGCCAAGGACCGGGACAGAAAGCTTTCTTT
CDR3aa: CASSQGPGQKAFF

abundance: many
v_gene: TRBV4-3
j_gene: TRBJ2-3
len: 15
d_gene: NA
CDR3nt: TGCGCCAGCAGCCAACGGCCAGAACTAACAGATACGCAGTATTTT
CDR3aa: CASSQRPELTDTQYF

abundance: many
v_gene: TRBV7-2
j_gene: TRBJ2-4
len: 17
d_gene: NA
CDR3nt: TGTGCCAGCAGCTCATCACAGAGGGATTTAGCCAAAAACATTCAGTACTTC
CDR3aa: CASSSSQRDLAKNIQYF

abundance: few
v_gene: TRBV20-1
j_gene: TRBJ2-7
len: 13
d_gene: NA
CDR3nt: TGCAGTGCTAGTGGCGCCTACCTCTACGAGCAGTACTTC
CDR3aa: CSASGAYLYEQYF

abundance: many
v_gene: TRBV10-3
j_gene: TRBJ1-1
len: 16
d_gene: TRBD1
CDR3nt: TGTGCCATCAAGGGACAGGGGAGAAACAGGGGCACTGAAGCTTTCTTT
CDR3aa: CAIKGQGRNRGTEAFF

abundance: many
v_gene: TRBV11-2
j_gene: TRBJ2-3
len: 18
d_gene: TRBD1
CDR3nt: TGTGCCAGCAGCACCCGTCCGGGACAGGGGGTTAGCACAGATACGCAGTATTTT
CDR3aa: CASSTRPGQGVSTDTQYF

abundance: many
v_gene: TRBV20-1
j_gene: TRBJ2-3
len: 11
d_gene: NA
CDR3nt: TGCAGTGCTTTAATTCGGAGTACGCAGTATTTT
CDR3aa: CSALIRSTQYF

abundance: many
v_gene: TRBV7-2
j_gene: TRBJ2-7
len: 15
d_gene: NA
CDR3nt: TGTGCCAGCAGCTTAGCGGGGGGCCTGTCTTGGGAGCAGTACTTC
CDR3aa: CASSLAGGLSWEQYF

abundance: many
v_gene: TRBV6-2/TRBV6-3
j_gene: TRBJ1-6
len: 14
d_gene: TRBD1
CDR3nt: TGTGCCAGCACCCTGGACAGGACTAATTCACCCCTCCACTTT
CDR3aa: CASTLDRTNSPLHF

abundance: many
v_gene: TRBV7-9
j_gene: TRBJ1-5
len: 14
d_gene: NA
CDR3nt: TGTGCCAGCAGCCCGCAGTGGAGCAATCAGCCCCAGCATTTT
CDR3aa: CASSPQWSNQPQHF

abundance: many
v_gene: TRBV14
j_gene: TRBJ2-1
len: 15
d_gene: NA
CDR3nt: TGTGCCAGCAGCCAAGTTGGGAGCTCCTACAATGAGCAGTTCTTC
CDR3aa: CASSQVGSSYNEQFF

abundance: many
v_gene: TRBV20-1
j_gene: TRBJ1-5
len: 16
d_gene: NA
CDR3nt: TGCAGTGCTAGAACGGGAGGGGGGGAGAGCAATCAGCCCCAGCATTTT
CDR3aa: CSARTGGGESNQPQHF

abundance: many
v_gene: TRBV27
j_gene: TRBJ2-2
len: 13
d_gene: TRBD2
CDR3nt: TGTGCCAGCAGCTTCGGGGGGACCGGGGAGCTGTTTTTT
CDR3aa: CASSFGGTGELFF

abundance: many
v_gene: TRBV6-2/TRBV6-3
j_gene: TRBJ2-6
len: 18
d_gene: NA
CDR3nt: TGTGCCAGCAGTTACGCACAGATAACCTTCGGTGGGGCCAACGTCCTGACTTTC
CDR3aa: CASSYAQITFGGANVLTF

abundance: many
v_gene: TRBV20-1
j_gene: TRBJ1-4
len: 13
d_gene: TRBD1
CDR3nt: TGCAGTGCTAGGCGGACAGGGACTGAAAAACTGTTTTTT
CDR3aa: CSARRTGTEKLFF

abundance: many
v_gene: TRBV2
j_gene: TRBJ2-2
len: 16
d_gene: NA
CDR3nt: TGTGCCAGCAGTGAATTAGGCCCCTTATATGCCGGGGAGCTGTTTTTT
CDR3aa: CASSELGPLYAGELFF

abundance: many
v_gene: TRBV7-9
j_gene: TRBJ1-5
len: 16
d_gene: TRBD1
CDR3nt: TGTGCCAGCAGCCGGCGGGACAGGGGACCGGATCAGCCCCAGCATTTT
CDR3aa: CASSRRDRGPDQPQHF

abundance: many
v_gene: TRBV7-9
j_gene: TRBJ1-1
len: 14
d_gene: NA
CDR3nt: TGTGCCAGCAGCTTAAGTCCGGGGAACACTGAAGCTTTCTTT
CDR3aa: CASSLSPGNTEAFF

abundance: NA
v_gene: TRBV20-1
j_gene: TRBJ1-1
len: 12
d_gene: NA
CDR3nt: TGCAGTGCTGAGGCGGGGAACACTGAAGCTTTCTTT
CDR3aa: CSAEAGNTEAFF

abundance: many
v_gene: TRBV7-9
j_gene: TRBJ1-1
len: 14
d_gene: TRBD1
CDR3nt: TGTGCCAGCAGCCCCCAGGGGGGGATAACTGAAGCTTTCTTT
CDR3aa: CASSPQGGITEAFF

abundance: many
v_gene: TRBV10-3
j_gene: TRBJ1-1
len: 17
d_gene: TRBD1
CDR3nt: TGTGCCATCAGGAGTGGGGAAACAGGGGAGAATAGGACTGAAGCTTTCTTT
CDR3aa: CAIRSGETGENRTEAFF

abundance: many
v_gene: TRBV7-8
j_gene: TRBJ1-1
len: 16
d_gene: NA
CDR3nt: TGTGCCAGCAGCGCCCCCAGGGTGGGGAGGAACACTGAAGCTTTCTTT
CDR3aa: CASSAPRVGRNTEAFF

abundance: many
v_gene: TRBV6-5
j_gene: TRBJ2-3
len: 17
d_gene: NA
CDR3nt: TGTGCCAGCAGTTACTCGGATGCGGGAACTTACACAGATACGCAGTATTTT
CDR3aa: CASSYSDAGTYTDTQYF

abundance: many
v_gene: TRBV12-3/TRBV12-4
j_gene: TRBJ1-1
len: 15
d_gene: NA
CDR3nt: TGTGCCAGCAGTCCAACTTTCGGAGTAAACACTGAAGCTTTCTTT
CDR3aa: CASSPTFGVNTEAFF

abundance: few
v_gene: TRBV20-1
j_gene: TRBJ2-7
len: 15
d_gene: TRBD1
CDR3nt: TGCAGTGCTAGCCTCTGGACAGGGGTATCCTACGAGCAGTACTTC
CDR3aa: CSASLWTGVSYEQYF

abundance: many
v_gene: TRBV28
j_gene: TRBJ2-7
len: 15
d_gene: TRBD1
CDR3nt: TGTGCCAGCCAAAAACCGGGACAGGGGGCCTACGAGCAGTACTTC
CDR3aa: CASQKPGQGAYEQYF

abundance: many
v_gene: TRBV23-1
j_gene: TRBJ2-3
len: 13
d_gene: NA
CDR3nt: NA
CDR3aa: CASSGQGRDTQYF

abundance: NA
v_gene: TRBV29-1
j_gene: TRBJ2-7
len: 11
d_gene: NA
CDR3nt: TGCAGCGCCGGGACTTCCTACGAGCAGTACTTC
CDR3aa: CSAGTSYEQYF

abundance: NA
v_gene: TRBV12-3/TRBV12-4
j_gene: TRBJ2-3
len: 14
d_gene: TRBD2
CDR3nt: TGTGCCAGTTTCCCGGGGGGGACGACGGATACGCAGTATTTT
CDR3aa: CASFPGGTTDTQYF

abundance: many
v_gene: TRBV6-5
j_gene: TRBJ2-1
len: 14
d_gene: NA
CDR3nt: TGTGCCAGCAGTTCGATAGCGGTGGACAATGAGCAGTTCTTC
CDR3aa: CASSSIAVDNEQFF

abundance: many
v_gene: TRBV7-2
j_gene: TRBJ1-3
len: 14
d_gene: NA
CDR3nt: TGTGCCAGCAGCTTATCCAGGGTTGGCAACACCATATATTTT
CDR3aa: CASSLSRVGNTIYF

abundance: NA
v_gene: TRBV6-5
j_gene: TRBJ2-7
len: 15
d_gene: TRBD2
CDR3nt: TGTGCCAGCGGCCCGAGGAGCGGGACCTCCTACGAGCAGTACTTC
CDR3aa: CASGPRSGTSYEQYF

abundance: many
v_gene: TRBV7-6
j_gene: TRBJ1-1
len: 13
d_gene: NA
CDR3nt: TGTGCCAGCAGTCTCGGGTCCTACACTGAAGCTTTCTTT
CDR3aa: CASSLGSYTEAFF

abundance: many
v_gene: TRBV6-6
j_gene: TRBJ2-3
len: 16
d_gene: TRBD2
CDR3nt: TGTGCCAGCAGCCTACCGCGGGGGGGCAGCACAGATACGCAGTATTTT
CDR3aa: CASSLPRGGSTDTQYF